What follows describes a single T cell receptor beta chain. Its antigen is still unknown. Base qualities were left out, and no much larger clone turns up one base away. This sample is drawn from a study of blood T cell repertoires in COVID-19 (dated by TCRdb to about 2020). Regarding the research as a whole: Collaborator samples came from the United States, Italy and Spain and covered acute and convalescent phases of COVID-19. The material from the prospective study consisted of cDNA or gDNA derived from T cells, B-cell-depleted T cells, or PBMCs. The dataset comprised deeply sampled blood TCRbeta repertoires from subjects exposed to, actively infected with, or recovered from COVID-19. The repertoires were made available in a free public database intended to serve as a resource for research on the immune response to SARS-CoV-2. The samples were drawn from the first 160 participants of the ongoing ImmuneRACE study and from 1,254 subjects provided by 6 global collaborators. Nearly every sample came with metadata listing a de-identified subject ID, COVID-19 status, age in years and sex. HLA class I and class II types, where available, came from metadata supplied by the sample provider rather than from assay-based typing.

Paper-wide results and their limitations: The amount of clinical and demographic metadata varied by source and participant and was provided uncurated.

The immunoSEQ Assay, a bias-controlled multiplex PCR, was used to amplify TCRbeta CDR3 regions from genomic DNA. In the original analysis: Nucleated cell counts per sample were estimated from amplification of reference gene primers within the assay. To quantify the absolute abundance of each unique TCRbeta CDR3 rearrangement, sequence reads were collapsed and filtered. Productive Simpson clonality was computed per sample as the square root of Simpson's diversity index over productive rearrangements. TCRdb obtained this table from immuneACCESS and retained in-frame rearrangements with V and J assigned. These tables miss some clones; where compared with another copy, unresolved V genes account for less than half of the shortfall, and the remainder is unexplained. Clone size and V and J calls were adopted from that table, with D and trimming inferred from the DNA. The sample yields around 230,000 clones; 84% were counted once. The leading ten clones occupy approximately 2.3% of the sample.

A second Seattle source provided samples from volunteer blood donors who had recovered from COVID-19. Whole blood was collected in K2EDTA tubes by collaborating institutions according to the institutions' own protocols. Collaborator samples were shipped for TCRbeta analysis as frozen whole blood, isolated PBMCs, or DNA extracted from either sample type. From the cysteine up to the phenylalanine, the CDR3 has a length of 18 residues. The retained sequence is limited to the CDR3, 54 bases, with the frame set at the first base. CDR1 and CDR2, per the germline V gene, are MNHNS and SASEGT. Germline trimming: 2 bases from V, 0 bases from J; junction bases outside gene matches: 9.

The chain employs TRBV6-1 and TRBJ1-3, and 8 junction bases match TRBD1. The sequenced sample was peripheral blood. The TCR sequence derives from a man in his forties who had recovered from COVID-19. The DNA is TGTGCCAGCAGTGAACGGCAGGGGGCTTTTTACTCTGGAAACACCATATATTTT. Its protein reads: CASSERQGAFYSGNTIYF.